This T cell receptor (beta chain) was profiled in a study of T cells in Graves' hyperthyroidism and ophthalmopathy. Aged 18 to 65, the patients had hyperthyroidism that was newly diagnosed and had lasted under 2 months. This clonotype was picked up many times. Amplified TCR beta CDR3 regions derived from RNA transcripts. HTBI primers were used for first-round RT-PCR of the TCR CDR3. TCRdb called the multiplex PCR reads again in MiXCR, with one record for every CDR3 protein. This sample has about 740,000 distinct CDR3 sequences; around 13% occur once, and the top ten carry more than 8.5%. This receptor was taken from a woman aged 18-30 years with Graves' hyperthyroidism. The sample was blood.

CDR3 sequence (DNA): TGTGCCAGCCTAGGACAGGGTCAGAACACTGAAGCTTTCTTT. This sequence encodes CASLGQGQNTEAFF. V and J are TRBV18 and TRBJ1-1, with 8 positions matching TRBD1. The ends lost 8 bases at V and 1 base at J; junction bases unmatched: 6. Germline V gene sequence: CDR1 KGHSH, CDR2 LQKENI. This CDR3 region has 14 residues.